Listed here are 15 T cell receptor beta chains from one sample, sequenced in a study of T cell responses to AZD1222 COVID-19 vaccine. Sequencing used immunoSEQ multiplex PCR; TCRdb keeps in-frame clones, though not all of them. The table lists about 140,000 clones, around 88% of them singletons. The source material was peripheral blood, sampled on day 0 of AZD1222 vaccination. These receptors came from an adult in good health.

The J gene is TRBJ2-1, the V gene TRBV6-2 or TRBV6-3; 11 bases match TRBD2. The CDR3 contains 15 residues. Germline V gives CDR1 MNHEY, CDR2 SVGEGT. The J segment lost 7 bases and the V segment lost 1 base, leaving 3 bases of the junction unmatched. CDR3 residues: CASSYWLAGGNEQFF. The DNA for the CDR3 is TGTGCCAGCAGTTACTGGCTAGCGGGAGGTAATGAGCAGTTCTTC.

This chain uses TRBV5-1 with TRBJ1-1; D call uncertain. There are 11 residues in the CDR3. Per germline, CDR1 SGHRS and CDR2 YFSETQ. V was trimmed by 5 bases and J by 0 bases, leaving 2 bases between them. This CDR3 reads CASRLNTEAFF. CDR3 bases: TGCGCCAGCAGGTTGAACACTGAAGCTTTCTTT.

V usage is TRBV18 and J usage is TRBJ2-7, with 7 nucleotides matching TRBD2. With 0 bases clipped from V and 3 bases from J, the junction kept 8 bases outside the gene matches. The germline gives CDR1 KGHSH, CDR2 LQKENI. This CDR3 spans 16 amino acids. The CDR3 nucleotides read TGTGCCAGCTCACCACCTTCGATGGGGGGGTTCTACGAGCAGTACTTC. It codes for CASSPPSMGGFYEQYF.

This clone showed up just once. V gene TRBV30 combines with J gene TRBJ1-4, with D possibly matching TRBD1 (6 bases). CDR3 length equals 18 residues. The germline CDR1 and CDR2 sequences are GTSNPN and SVGIG (reference sequence). Trimming cost V 0 bases and J 5 bases, with 22 bases left between them. The CDR3 sequence is CAWSVKLGQDSDNEKLFF. CDR3 coding DNA: TGTGCCTGGAGTGTAAAGTTGGGGCAGGACAGCGACAATGAAAAACTGTTTTTT.

V is TRBV7-8 and J is TRBJ1-5, with 7 positions matching TRBD1. This CDR3 has 13 residues. Germline CDR1 SGHVS, CDR2 FQNEAQ. V trimming: 6 bases; J trimming: 5 bases; junction bases outside the gene matches: 4. The CDR3 DNA reads as TGTGCCAGCAGGTCAGGGGGAGATCAGCCCCAGCATTTT. Translation: CASRSGGDQPQHF.

The J gene is TRBJ1-1, the V gene TRBV4-3; D perhaps matches TRBD1 (6 bases). There are 16 residues in the CDR3. The V and J ends lost 0 bases and 1 base respectively, with 12 bases between them. Germline lookup yields CDR1 LGHNA and CDR2 YSLEER. The CDR3: CASSQEIQGGNTEAFF. The CDR3 region has the DNA TGCGCCAGCAGCCAAGAGATACAGGGAGGGAACACTGAAGCTTTCTTT.

The genes are TRBV19 and TRBJ1-4; D is unresolved. CDR3 size: 12 residues. With 0 bases removed from V and 6 bases from J, the gap between germline ends came to 2 bases. Germline CDR1 is LNHDA and CDR2 is SQIVND (reference sequence). The DNA of the CDR3 is TGTGCCAGTAGTATAGATCATGAAAAACTGTTTTTT. Protein: CASSIDHEKLFF. The full variable domain, completed using reference TRBV19 and TRBJ1-4, is DGGITQSPKYLFRKEGQNVTLSCEQNLNHDAMYWYRQDPGQGLRLIYYSQIVNDFQKGDIAEGYSVSREKKESFPLTVTSAQKNPTAFYLCASSIDHEKLFFGSGTQLSVL.

The chain is built from TRBV4-1 and TRBJ1-2; TRBD1 matches 10 bases. Per germline, CDR1 MGHRA and CDR2 YSYEKL. Trimming took 2 bases from V and 5 from J; bases not matched to a gene: 17. The CDR3 is 19 amino acids. The CDR3 protein is CASSQLVTGTGAWGYGYTF. For the CDR3, the DNA is TGCGCCAGCAGCCAACTTGTAACCGGGACAGGGGCCTGGGGGTATGGCTACACCTTC.

J is TRBJ2-5 and V is TRBV10-1; 12 bases are shared with TRBD1. The V gene's germline CDR1 is WNHNN and CDR2 SYGVQD (reference sequence). Trimming cost V 7 bases and J 1 base; bases outside gene matches: 4. CDR3 length: 15 residues. The CDR3 is CASMGQGALQETQYF. The CDR3 nucleotides are TGCGCCAGCATGGGACAGGGGGCCCTCCAAGAGACCCAGTACTTC.

This chain connects TRBV7-2 to TRBJ2-6; D is undetermined. CDR1 and CDR2 (germline): SGHTA, FQGNSA. Deletions cut 5 bases from V and 0 bases from J, with 5 bases between. The CDR3 is 14 residues long. CDR3 nucleotide sequence: TGTGCCAGCAGCCCTAGCTCTGGGGCCAACGTCCTGACTTTC. It yields the protein CASSPSSGANVLTF.

J is TRBJ2-1 and V is TRBV7-8, with 10 bases fitting TRBD2. The V gene's germline CDR1 is SGHVS and CDR2 FQNEAQ. V was pared by 5 bases and J by 4 bases, with 8 bases of the junction left unmatched. The length of the CDR3 is 16 residues. The CDR3 region is CASSPRTSGLYNEQFF. The CDR3 nucleotides read TGTGCCAGCAGCCCTAGGACTAGCGGTTTGTACAATGAGCAGTTCTTC.

The chain couples TRBV12-3 or TRBV12-4 to TRBJ1-1; TRBD1 matches at 7 bases. The CDR3 extends over 12 amino acids. The ends lost 2 bases at V and 7 bases at J; junction bases unmatched: 1. The CDR3 here is CASSLQGGEAFF. The CDR3 DNA reads TGTGCCAGCAGTTTACAGGGGGGTGAAGCTTTCTTT.

This clone was counted only a few times. The chain recombines TRBV6-2 or TRBV6-3 with TRBJ2-3; D is perhaps TRBD1 (6 bases). This CDR3 comprises 17 residues. Trimming removed 2 bases from V and 1 base from J, with 16 bases in between. From germline, CDR1 is MNHEY and CDR2 SVGEGT. CDR3 residues: CASSYERGLVRTDTQYF. The CDR3 DNA reads TGTGCCAGCAGTTACGAAAGGGGGTTGGTTCGCACAGATACGCAGTATTTT.

In DNA, the CDR3 is TGTGCCAGCTCACCACTGGACAGGGCGAACACCGGGGAGCTGTTTTTT. Its translation is CASSPLDRANTGELFF. The chain is built from TRBV18 and TRBJ2-2, with 8 bases fitting TRBD1. V gave up 1 base and J gave up 0 bases; unmatched junction bases: 1. Germline CDR1 is KGHSH and CDR2 is LQKENI. CDR3 length equals 16 residues.

This clone occurred once. The CDR3 DNA reads TGTGCCAGCTCACCCCGAGGGGCGGGGGACACTGAAGCTTTCTTT. It codes for CASSPRGAGDTEAFF. The V and J genes are TRBV18 and TRBJ1-1; TRBD1 is a possible D gene (5 bases). Trimming stripped 3 bases from V and 3 bases from J, with 14 bases between. The CDR3 totals 15 residues. The germline V gene encodes CDR1 KGHSH and CDR2 LQKENI.